One sample yielded the 19 T cell receptor beta chains listed below, sequenced in a study of T cells after yellow fever vaccination. One entry per CDR3 protein results from TCRdb running MiXCR on the 5' RACE reads. The sample carries 180,000 or so distinct CDR3 sequences, approximately 11% recorded once. Sample: CD8+ T cells sorted from PBMCs, taken 15 days after the yellow fever booster vaccination. The receptors here all came from a man aged 18 to 29 who received the YFV17D yellow fever vaccine.

This clonotype was detected a few times. The CDR3 DNA reads TGTGCCAGCAGCTTTGTGCCGGGTAGCGGGGGGCCGTCGGCCAAAGGGGCTAATGAGCAGTTCTTC. This sequence encodes CASSFVPGSGGPSAKGANEQFF. The V gene is TRBV5-5, the J gene TRBJ2-1; TRBD2 agrees at 10 bases. Germline V gene lookup returns CDR1 SGHKS and CDR2 YYEKEE (reference sequence). This CDR3 has 22 residues. With 2 bases clipped from V and 7 bases from J, the junction kept 27 bases outside the gene matches.

This clonotype showed up just a few times. The CDR3 loop reads CSAIPISGGPTGELFF. The CDR3 DNA sequence: TGCAGCGCCATCCCTATTAGCGGGGGGCCCACCGGGGAGCTGTTTTTT. The chain couples TRBV29-1 to TRBJ2-2; 10 positions agree with TRBD2. The CDR3 length is 16 residues. The V and J ends lost 7 bases and 4 bases, in that order; junction bases with no gene match: 12. Per germline, CDR1 SQVTM and CDR2 ANQGSEA.

This clonotype was counted at least ten times. The gene calls are TRBV20-1 and TRBJ1-2; D possibly corresponds to TRBD1 (5 bases). Germline CDR1 is DFQATT and CDR2 is SNEGSKA (reference sequence). The CDR3 is 11 amino acids. CDR3 amino acids: CSARDSYGYTF. For the CDR3, the DNA is TGCAGCGCCAGAGACAGCTATGGCTACACCTTC.

The rearrangement links TRBV11-3 to TRBJ1-1, with TRBD1 as a possible D gene (5 bases). CDR1 and CDR2 from the germline V gene are SGHNT and YENEEA. V was clipped by 5 bases and J by 6 bases, with 16 bases between them. CDR3 length: 14 residues. The CDR3 region has the DNA TGTGCCAGCAGCCTGGACGGGATGGGGGCTGAAGCTTTCTTT. Encoded protein: CASSLDGMGAEAFF.

This clonotype was counted ten times or more. The chain has TRBV4-3 and TRBJ1-1; perhaps TRBD1 as D (6 bases). Trimming shortened V by 1 base and J by 3 bases, and 9 bases separated the two germline ends. In germline, CDR1 is LGHNA, CDR2 YSLEER. The CDR3 has 14 residues. CDR3: CASSQVQGDTEAFF. The CDR3 region has the DNA TGCGCCAGCAGCCAAGTACAGGGTGACACTGAAGCTTTCTTT.

This clonotype appeared a few times. The chain employs TRBV29-1 and TRBJ2-5, with a tentative D call TRBD1 (5 bases). CDR1 is SQVTM and CDR2 is ANQGSEA in the germline V gene. V shed 2 bases and J shed 2 bases, with 9 bases lying between them. The CDR3 has 13 amino acids. The CDR3 DNA reads TGCAGCGTTGAACAGGGCGTTCAAGAGACCCAGTACTTC. Protein: CSVEQGVQETQYF.

In its sample, this clonotype was seen a few times. The chain carries TRBV20-1 and TRBJ2-3; 9 nucleotides match TRBD1. After removal of 3 bases from V and 3 bases from J, the junction contained 7 bases not matched to a gene. The CDR3 sequence is 15 residues long. From germline, CDR1 is DFQATT and CDR2 SNEGSKA (reference sequence). This chain's CDR3 is CSASPRDRVTDTQYF. As DNA, the CDR3 is TGCAGTGCTAGCCCCCGGGACAGGGTAACAGATACGCAGTATTTT.

The rearrangement links TRBV19 to TRBJ2-7, with D possibly TRBD1 on 5 matching bases. V lost 1 base and J 2 bases, leaving 12 bases between the germline ends. CDR1 and CDR2 from the germline V gene are LNHDA and SQIVND (reference sequence). This CDR3 is 15 amino acids long. This CDR3 is CASSIARESPYEQYF. In DNA form, the CDR3 reads TGTGCCAGTAGTATAGCCAGGGAATCGCCCTACGAGCAGTACTTC.

This clonotype was seen many times. The rearrangement joins TRBV7-3 to TRBJ2-1; 7 bases agree with TRBD2. The V gene end was trimmed by 2 bases and the J gene end by 7 bases; junction bases not matched to a gene: 5. Germline loops: CDR1 SGHTA, CDR2 FQGTGA. The CDR3 loop spans 14 amino acids. The CDR3: CASSLYGGLNEQFF. The CDR3 DNA reads as TGTGCCAGCAGCTTATACGGGGGGTTAAATGAGCAGTTCTTC.

This clonotype was detected only a few times. The chain combines TRBV4-3 with TRBJ1-1; possible D gene TRBD1, 6 bases. The CDR3 contains 15 residues. The germline CDR1 and CDR2 sequences are LGHNA and YSLEER. V was shortened by 4 bases and J by 2 bases, with 14 bases between the two germline ends. The CDR3 sequence is CASSLLGGGNTEAFF. CDR3 nucleotide sequence: TGCGCCAGCAGCCTCTTAGGGGGGGGAAACACTGAAGCTTTCTTT.

This clonotype occurred a few times. J is TRBJ1-4 and V is TRBV7-2; unclear D gene. The CDR3 loop spans 15 amino acids. Germline V gene data show CDR1 as SGHTA and CDR2 as FQGNSA. V gave up 2 bases and J gave up 3 bases, with 10 bases separating them. In DNA form, the CDR3 reads TGTGCCAGCAGCTTATCCGGCGGACCTAATGAAAAACTGTTTTTT. Protein product: CASSLSGGPNEKLFF. Based on the CDR3 plus reference TRBV7-2 and TRBJ1-4, the full variable domain is GAGVSQSPSNKVTEKGKDVELRCDPISGHTALYWYRQSLGQGLEFLIYFQGNSAPDKSGLPSDRFSAERTGGSVSTLTIQRTQQEDSAVYLCASSLSGGPNEKLFFGSGTQLSVL.

This clonotype was seen once. Its ends do not fully match the called genes, so a read error is possible. This CDR3 reads CASSVTGNSYELYF. CDR3 DNA sequence: TGTGCCAGCAGCGTAACAGGCAACTCCTACGAGCTGTACTTC. The gene calls are TRBV9 and TRBJ2-7; possibly TRBD1 for D (5 bases). The germline V gene has CDR1 SGDLS and CDR2 YYNGEE. This CDR3 spans 14 amino acids.

The chain links TRBV12-3 or TRBV12-4 to TRBJ2-7; D tentatively fits TRBD1 or TRBD2 (6 bases each). V was cut by 5 bases and J by 2 bases, with 13 bases left in between. This CDR3 has 14 amino acids. In DNA, the CDR3 is TGTGCCAGCAGTGGGGGGCGGGGAACCTACGAGCAGTACTTC. It codes for CASSGGRGTYEQYF.

The gene calls are TRBV7-9 and TRBJ1-2; 7 bases match TRBD1. This CDR3 comprises 13 residues. Unmatched junction bases numbered 9, after V lost 5 bases and J lost 9 bases. Germline V gene lookup returns CDR1 SEHNR and CDR2 FQNEAQ (reference sequence). CDR3 region: CASSPRQGISYTF. CDR3 DNA: TGTGCCAGCAGCCCCCGACAGGGAATAAGCTACACCTTC.

A few counts support this clonotype. V gene TRBV6-5 combines with J gene TRBJ2-3; TRBD2 agrees at 8 bases. Trimming took 0 bases from V and 0 from J; bases not matched to a gene: 8. The germline V gene encodes CDR1 MNHEY and CDR2 SVGAGI. The CDR3 consists of 18 residues. The CDR3 nucleotides read TGTGCCAGCAGTTACTCCGCTTTTAGCGGGGTAAGCACAGATACGCAGTATTTT. This translates into CASSYSAFSGVSTDTQYF.

V and J are TRBV2 and TRBJ2-7; perhaps D is TRBD1 or TRBD2 (6 bases each). This CDR3 has 12 amino acids. The germline V gene encodes CDR1 SNHLY and CDR2 FYNNEI. V shed 7 bases and J shed 2 bases, with 9 bases lying between them. CDR3 sequence (DNA): TGTGCCAGCAAGGGGGGTCCCTACGAGCAGTACGTC. It encodes CASKGGPYEQYV.

This clonotype was detected a few times. The chain recombines TRBV6-2 or TRBV6-3 with TRBJ1-1; no definite D call. This CDR3 comprises 15 residues. Per germline, CDR1 MNHEY and CDR2 SVGEGT. The ends were cut back, 2 bases at V and 7 bases at J, with 17 bases in the middle. CDR3 sequence (DNA): TGTGCCAGCAGTTACCTAGGGCAAAGCCCTCATGAAGCTTTCTTT. This gives the protein CASSYLGQSPHEAFF.

This chain uses TRBV7-3 with TRBJ2-7; D not resolved. Trimming stripped 4 bases from V and 3 bases from J, with 10 bases between. The CDR3 has 13 residues. Looked up from germline, CDR1 is SGHTA and CDR2 is FQGTGA. The CDR3 here is CASSSYGNYEQYF. Here the CDR3 DNA reads TGTGCCAGCAGCTCCTATGGAAACTACGAGCAGTACTTC.

V is TRBV5-1 and J is TRBJ2-1; 8 nucleotides match TRBD2. With V trimmed by 2 bases and J by 0 bases, 10 bases remained unmatched. There are 18 residues in the CDR3. Germline CDR1 is SGHRS and CDR2 is YFSETQ. CDR3 sequence: CASSLNSPSGSSYNEQFF. CDR3 nucleotides: TGCGCCAGCAGCTTAAACTCACCCAGCGGGAGCTCCTACAATGAGCAGTTCTTC.